What follows is one T cell receptor beta chain and its context. The target antigen is unknown. The CDR3 spans 13 residues. Germline values: CDR1 LNHDA, CDR2 SQIVND (reference sequence). Deletions cut 3 bases from V and 8 bases from J, with 13 bases between. This sample was taken from a study of T cells in Graves' hyperthyroidism and ophthalmopathy. Points from the study as a whole: Blood also contained most expanded thyroid clonotypes above 0.001. Model output signaled ophthalmopathy a median roughly 6 months ahead of onset. A model built on 13 V-J features separated ophthalmopathy from stable hyperthyroidism.

There were TCR beta CDR3 regions amplified from RNA transcripts. HTBI primers were used for first-round RT-PCR of the TCR CDR3. From the multiplex PCR reads, TCRdb called clonotypes with MiXCR, one entry per CDR3 protein. The sample has 660,000 or so distinct CDR3 sequences; 45% are singletons. This chain joins TRBV19 and TRBJ1-2; D is uncertain. This receptor was obtained from an adult man with Graves' disease, either hyperthyroidism or ophthalmopathy (not recorded which). Material for sequencing was peripheral blood or thyroid tissue (not recorded which). The CDR3 DNA reads TGTGCCAGTAGTATTCTATCGGTGGGAGGCTACACCTTC. Protein: CASSILSVGGYTF.